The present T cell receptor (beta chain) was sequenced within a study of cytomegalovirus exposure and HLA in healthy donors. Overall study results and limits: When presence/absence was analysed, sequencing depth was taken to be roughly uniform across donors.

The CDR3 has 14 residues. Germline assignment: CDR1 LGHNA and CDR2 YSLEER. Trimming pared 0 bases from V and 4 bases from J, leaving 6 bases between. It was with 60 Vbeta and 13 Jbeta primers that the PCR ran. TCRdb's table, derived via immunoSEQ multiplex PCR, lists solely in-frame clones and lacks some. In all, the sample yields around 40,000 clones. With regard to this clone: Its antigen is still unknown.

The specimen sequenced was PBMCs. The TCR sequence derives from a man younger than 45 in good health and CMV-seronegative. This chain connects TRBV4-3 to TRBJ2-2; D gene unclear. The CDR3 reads CASSQEGSTGELFF. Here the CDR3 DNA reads TGCGCCAGCAGCCAAGAGGGCAGCACCGGGGAGCTGTTTTTT.